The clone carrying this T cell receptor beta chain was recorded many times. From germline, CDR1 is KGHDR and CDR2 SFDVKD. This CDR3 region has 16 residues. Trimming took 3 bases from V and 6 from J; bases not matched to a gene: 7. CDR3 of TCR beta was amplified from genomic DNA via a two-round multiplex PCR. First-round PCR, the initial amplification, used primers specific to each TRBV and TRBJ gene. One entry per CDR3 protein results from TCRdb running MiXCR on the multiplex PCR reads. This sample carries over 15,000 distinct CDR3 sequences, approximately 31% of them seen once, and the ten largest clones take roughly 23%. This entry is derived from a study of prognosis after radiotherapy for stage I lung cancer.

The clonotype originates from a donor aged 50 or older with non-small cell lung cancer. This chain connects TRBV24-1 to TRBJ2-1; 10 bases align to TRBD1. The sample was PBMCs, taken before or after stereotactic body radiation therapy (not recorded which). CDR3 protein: CATSDPGTGVPNEQFF. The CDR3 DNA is TGTGCCACCAGTGATCCGGGGACAGGGGTCCCCAATGAGCAGTTCTTC.